A single sample gave rise to the 17 T cell receptor beta chains below, sequenced in a study of cytomegalovirus exposure and HLA in healthy donors. With 60 Vbeta and 13 Jbeta primers, the PCR was carried out. Sequencing used immunoSEQ multiplex PCR; TCRdb keeps in-frame clones, though not all of them. The sample consists of about 86,000 clones, almost 80% of them appearing once. What was sequenced was PBMCs. The receptors stem from a female donor in good health and CMV-seronegative.

The V call is TRBV14, the J call TRBJ2-5, with a tentative D call TRBD1 (6 bases). Germline-derived CDR1 and CDR2 are SGHDN and FVKESK. Trimming took 4 bases from V and 0 from J, leaving 15 bases between them. The length of the CDR3 is 16 residues. As DNA, the CDR3 is TGTGCCAGCAGCCTACGAGGGGGAGTGTACCAAGAGACCCAGTACTTC. Protein product: CASSLRGGVYQETQYF.

This rearrangement joins TRBV6-1 to TRBJ2-7; 14 bases are a match to TRBD2. The CDR3 consists of 15 residues. Looked up from germline, CDR1 is MNHNS and CDR2 is SASEGT. V dropped 2 bases and J dropped 4; count of bases not matched to a gene: 1. CDR3 nucleotide sequence: TGTGCCAGCAGTGAAAGGACTAGCGGGGGGTACGAGCAGTACTTC. Translated, it gives CASSERTSGGYEQYF.

This rearrangement joins TRBV6-6 to TRBJ1-1, with TRBD1 as a possible D gene (5 bases). Germline CDR1 reads MNHNY; CDR2 reads SVGAGI (reference sequence). The ends were cut back, 7 bases at V and 2 bases at J, with 17 bases in the middle. The CDR3 sequence is 15 residues long. CDR3 nucleotides: TGTGCCAGCATCCCTACCGGCAGGGATAACACTGAAGCTTTCTTT. Amino acids: CASIPTGRDNTEAFF.

This chain links TRBV5-1 with TRBJ1-3; possibly TRBD1 for D (6 bases). CDR3 length: 14 residues. Germline V lookup: CDR1 SGHRS, CDR2 YFSETQ. The V and J ends lost 5 bases and 2 bases respectively, with 11 bases between them. Here the CDR3 DNA reads TGCGCCAGCAGGACAGGTGGTGCTGGAAACACCATATATTTT. This translates into CASRTGGAGNTIYF.

This clone was counted between two and nine times. The V and J genes are TRBV7-9 and TRBJ1-5; D gene unclear. The germline V gene encodes CDR1 SEHNR and CDR2 FQNEAQ (reference sequence). The CDR3 is 12 amino acids. The germline V and J ends were trimmed by 2 bases and 6 bases, with 5 bases remaining between them. CDR3 nucleotide sequence: TGTGCCAGCAGCTTAACTGGTCAGCCCCAGCATTTT. The encoded protein is CASSLTGQPQHF.

This clone was seen only a few times. The gene calls are TRBV19 and TRBJ2-2; 7 bases line up with TRBD1. The trim removed 5 bases at V and 4 bases at J, leaving 7 bases unmatched. Germline CDR1 and CDR2: LNHDA and SQIVND (reference sequence). CDR3 length: 15 residues. CDR3: CASSVGGRVTGELFF. For the CDR3, the DNA is TGTGCCAGTAGTGTAGGGGGCAGGGTCACCGGGGAGCTGTTTTTT. The full variable domain, rest sourced from reference TRBV19 and TRBJ2-2, is DGGITQSPKYLFRKEGQNVTLSCEQNLNHDAMYWYRQDPGQGLRLIYYSQIVNDFQKGDIAEGYSVSREKKESFPLTVTSAQKNPTAFYLCASSVGGRVTGELFFGEGSRLTVL.

The genes are TRBV19 and TRBJ1-5; the match to TRBD1 covers 10 bases. Looked up from germline, CDR1 is LNHDA and CDR2 is SQIVND (reference sequence). V lost 4 bases to trimming and J lost 4 bases; unmatched junction nucleotides: 10. This CDR3 contains 17 residues. The CDR3 loop is CASSTGTGDLGNQPQHF. CDR3 nucleotide sequence: TGTGCCAGTAGTACGGGGACAGGGGATTTAGGAAATCAGCCCCAGCATTTT. The full variable domain, its missing parts supplied by reference TRBV19 and TRBJ1-5, is DGGITQSPKYLFRKEGQNVTLSCEQNLNHDAMYWYRQDPGQGLRLIYYSQIVNDFQKGDIAEGYSVSREKKESFPLTVTSAQKNPTAFYLCASSTGTGDLGNQPQHFGDGTRLSIL.

This clone was picked up a small number of times. The chain joins TRBV2 to TRBJ1-4; D remains unclear. The V and J ends lost 7 bases and 7 bases respectively, with 13 bases between them. The CDR3 runs 13 residues. CDR1 and CDR2 (germline): SNHLY, FYNNEI. For the CDR3, the DNA is TGTGCCAGCAAGGAGTCGGCGGCTGAAAAACTGTTTTTT. Its translation: CASKESAAEKLFF.

The CDR3 region is CATQGNNEKLFF. Written as DNA, the CDR3 is TGTGCCACGCAGGGAAACAATGAAAAACTGTTTTTT. This chain joins TRBV6-6 and TRBJ1-4; perhaps TRBD1 as D (5 bases). The CDR3 covers 12 residues. CDR1 is MNHNY, CDR2 SVGAGI, per germline (reference sequence). Between the trimmed V and J ends, which lost 10 bases and 5 bases, there was a span of 11 bases.

The rearrangement uses TRBV7-9 and TRBJ2-3; D call uncertain. The CDR3 loop spans 14 amino acids. Germline V CDR1 and CDR2: SEHNR, FQNEAQ (reference sequence). Trimming shortened V by 2 bases and J by 3 bases, and 9 bases separated the two germline ends. CDR3 loop: CASSLSSSTDTQYF. The CDR3 DNA sequence: TGTGCCAGCAGCTTATCCTCGTCGACAGATACGCAGTATTTT.

This clone was seen only once. The chain joins TRBV7-8 to TRBJ2-7; no reliable D call. Germline CDR1 SGHVS, CDR2 FQNEAQ. CDR3 length equals 13 residues. Trimming took 5 bases from V and 3 from J, leaving 11 bases between them. CDR3 nucleotides: TGTGCCAGCAGCCGAAGCGACCTCTACGAGCAGTACTTC. It yields the protein CASSRSDLYEQYF.

CDR3 in amino acids: CASKQGNPYGYTF. As DNA, the CDR3 is TGTGCCAGCAAACAGGGTAATCCCTATGGCTACACCTTC. V and J are TRBV6-5 and TRBJ1-2; TRBD1 might be the D (6 bases). Germline loops: CDR1 MNHEY, CDR2 SVGAGI. V lost 7 bases, J lost 4 bases, and 13 bases lay in between. The CDR3 covers 13 residues.

The chain recombines TRBV9 with TRBJ1-3, with D unclear. The CDR3 extends over 16 amino acids. Trimming pared 0 bases from V and 0 bases from J, leaving 10 bases between. The germline CDR1 and CDR2 sequences are SGDLS and YYNGEE. The CDR3 region is CASSVAGRVSGNTIYF. CDR3 DNA sequence: TGTGCCAGCAGCGTAGCCGGTCGAGTCTCTGGAAACACCATATATTTT.

The chain links TRBV5-1 to TRBJ2-2; TRBD2 matches 9 bases. The CDR3 is 18 residues long. V lost 0 bases, J lost 0 bases, and 6 bases stayed unmatched. Germline CDR1 and CDR2: SGHRS and YFSETQ. CDR3 residues: CASSLGAGLATNTGELFF. As DNA, the CDR3 is TGCGCCAGCAGCTTGGGAGCGGGACTAGCTACGAACACCGGGGAGCTGTTTTTT.

V and J are TRBV11-2 and TRBJ2-7; possible D gene TRBD2, 7 bases. The germline gives CDR1 SGHAT, CDR2 FQNNGV. This CDR3 comprises 15 residues. Trimming took 1 base from V and 5 from J, leaving 15 bases between them. CDR3 amino acids: CASSLGGGGLDEQYF. The CDR3 coding sequence is TGTGCCAGCAGCTTAGGGGGCGGGGGCTTGGACGAGCAGTACTTC.

This rearrangement joins TRBV5-4 to TRBJ1-4; 9 bases align to TRBD1. Germline V CDR1 and CDR2: SGHNT, YYREEE (reference sequence). The CDR3 is made up of 17 amino acids. After removal of 4 bases from V and 0 bases from J, the junction contained 7 bases not matched to a gene. CDR3 sequence (DNA): TGTGCCAGCAGCCGCGGGGACAGGGCTACAACTAATGAAAAACTGTTTTTT. The encoded protein is CASSRGDRATTNEKLFF.

The CDR3 here is CASSMAGGYTVRELFF. The CDR3 DNA sequence: TGTGCCAGTAGTATGGCAGGGGGCTACACCGTCCGGGAGCTGTTTTTT. This rearrangement joins TRBV19 to TRBJ2-2, with 8 nucleotides matching TRBD1. This CDR3 has 16 residues. Per germline, CDR1 LNHDA and CDR2 SQIVND (reference sequence). V dropped 3 bases and J dropped 9; count of bases not matched to a gene: 12.